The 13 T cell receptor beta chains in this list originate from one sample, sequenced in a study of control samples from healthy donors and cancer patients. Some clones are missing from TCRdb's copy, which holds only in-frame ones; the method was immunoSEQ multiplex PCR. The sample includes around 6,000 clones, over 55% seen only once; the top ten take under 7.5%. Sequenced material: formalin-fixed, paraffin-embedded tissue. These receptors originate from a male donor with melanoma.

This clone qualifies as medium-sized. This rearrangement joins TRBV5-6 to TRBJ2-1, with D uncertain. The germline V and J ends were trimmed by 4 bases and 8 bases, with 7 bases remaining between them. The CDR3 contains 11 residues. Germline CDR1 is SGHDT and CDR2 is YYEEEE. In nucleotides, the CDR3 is TGTGCCAGCAGCAGTACGGATGAGCAGTTCTTC. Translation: CASSSTDEQFF. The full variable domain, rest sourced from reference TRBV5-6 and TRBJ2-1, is DAGVTQSPTHLIKTRGQQVTLRCSPKSGHDTVSWYQQALGQGPQFIFQYYEEEERQRGNFPDRFSGHQFPNYSSELNVNALLLGDSALYLCASSSTDEQFFGPGTRLTVL.

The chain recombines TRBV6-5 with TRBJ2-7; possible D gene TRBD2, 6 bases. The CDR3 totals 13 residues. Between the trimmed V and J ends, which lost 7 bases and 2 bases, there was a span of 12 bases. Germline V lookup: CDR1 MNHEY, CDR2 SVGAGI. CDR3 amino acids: CASNGAGTYEQYF. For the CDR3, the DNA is TGTGCCAGCAATGGCGCGGGGACCTACGAGCAGTACTTC.

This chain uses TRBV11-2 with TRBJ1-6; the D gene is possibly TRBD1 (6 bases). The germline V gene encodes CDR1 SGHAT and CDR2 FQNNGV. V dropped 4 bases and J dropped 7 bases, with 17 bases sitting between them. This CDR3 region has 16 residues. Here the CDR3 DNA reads TGTGCCAGCAGCTCTGGACACCCAGGGGAGAATTCACCCCTCCACTTT. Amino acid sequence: CASSSGHPGENSPLHF. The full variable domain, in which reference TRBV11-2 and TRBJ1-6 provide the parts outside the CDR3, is EAGVAQSPRYKIIEKRQSVAFWCNPISGHATLYWYQQILGQGPKLLIQFQNNGVVDDSQLPKDRFSAERLKGVDSTLKIQPAKLEDSAVYLCASSSGHPGENSPLHFGNGTRLTVT.

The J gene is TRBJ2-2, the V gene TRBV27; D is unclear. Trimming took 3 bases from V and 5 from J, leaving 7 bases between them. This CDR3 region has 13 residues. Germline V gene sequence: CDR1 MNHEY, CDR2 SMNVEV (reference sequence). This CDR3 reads CASSFIGTGELFF. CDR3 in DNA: TGTGCCAGCAGTTTTATCGGGACCGGGGAGCTGTTTTTT.

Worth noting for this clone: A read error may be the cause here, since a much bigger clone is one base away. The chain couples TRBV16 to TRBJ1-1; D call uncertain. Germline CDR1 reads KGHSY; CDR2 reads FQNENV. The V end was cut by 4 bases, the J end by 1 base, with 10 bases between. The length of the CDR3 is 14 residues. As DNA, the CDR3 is TGTGCCAGCAGCCGATCGATAGCGAACACTGAAGCTTTCTTT. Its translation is CASSRSIANTEAFF.

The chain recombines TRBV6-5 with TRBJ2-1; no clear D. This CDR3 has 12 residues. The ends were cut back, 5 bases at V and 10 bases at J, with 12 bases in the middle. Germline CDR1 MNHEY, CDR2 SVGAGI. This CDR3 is CASSTRWWEQFF. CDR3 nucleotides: TGTGCCAGCAGTACCCGGTGGTGGGAGCAGTTCTTC.

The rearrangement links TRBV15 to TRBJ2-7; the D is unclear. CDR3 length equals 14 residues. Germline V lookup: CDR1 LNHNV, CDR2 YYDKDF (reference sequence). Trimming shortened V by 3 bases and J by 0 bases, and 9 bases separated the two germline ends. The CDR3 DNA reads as TGTGCCACCAGCAGTCGGGTAAGCTCCTACGAGCAGTACTTC. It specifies CATSSRVSSYEQYF.

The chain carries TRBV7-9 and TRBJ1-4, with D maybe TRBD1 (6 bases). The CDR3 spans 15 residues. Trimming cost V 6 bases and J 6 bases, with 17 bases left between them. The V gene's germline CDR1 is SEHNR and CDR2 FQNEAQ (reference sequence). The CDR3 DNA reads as TGTGCCAGCAGTCCCCCCCAGGGGTTGGATGAAAAACTGTTTTTT. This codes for CASSPPQGLDEKLFF. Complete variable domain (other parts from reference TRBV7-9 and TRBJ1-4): DTGVSQNPRHKITKRGQNVTFRCDPISEHNRLYWYRQTLGQGPEFLTYFQNEAQLEKSRLLSDRFSAERPKGSFSTLEIQRTEQGDSAMYLCASSPPQGLDEKLFFGSGTQLSVL.

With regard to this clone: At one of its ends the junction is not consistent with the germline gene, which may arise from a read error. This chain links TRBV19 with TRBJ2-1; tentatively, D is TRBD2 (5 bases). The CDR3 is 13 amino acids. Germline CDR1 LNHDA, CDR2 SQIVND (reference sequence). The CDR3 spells CASSPRGYNKQFF. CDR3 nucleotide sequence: TGTGCCAGTAGTCCCCGGGGATACAATAAGCAGTTCTTC.

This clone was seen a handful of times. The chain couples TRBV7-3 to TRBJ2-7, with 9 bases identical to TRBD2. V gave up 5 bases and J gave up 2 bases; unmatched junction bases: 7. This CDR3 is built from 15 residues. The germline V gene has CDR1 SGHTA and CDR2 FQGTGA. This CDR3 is CASSLNSGRTYEQYF. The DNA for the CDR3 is TGTGCCAGCAGCCTCAATAGCGGGAGAACCTACGAGCAGTACTTC.

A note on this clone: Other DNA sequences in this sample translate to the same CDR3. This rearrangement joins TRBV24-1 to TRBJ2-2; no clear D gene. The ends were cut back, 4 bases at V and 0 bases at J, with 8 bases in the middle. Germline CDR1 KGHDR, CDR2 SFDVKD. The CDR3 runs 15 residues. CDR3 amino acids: CATSDSVTNTGELFF. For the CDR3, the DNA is TGTGCCACCAGTGACAGCGTTACGAACACCGGGGAGCTGTTTTTT.

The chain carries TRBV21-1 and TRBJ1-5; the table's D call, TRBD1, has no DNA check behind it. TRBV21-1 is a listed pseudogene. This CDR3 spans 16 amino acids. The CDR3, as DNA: TGTGCCAGCAGCACCCCCAGGGGAAGGGGAAGTCAGCCCCAGCATTTT. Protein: CASSTPRGRGSQPQHF.

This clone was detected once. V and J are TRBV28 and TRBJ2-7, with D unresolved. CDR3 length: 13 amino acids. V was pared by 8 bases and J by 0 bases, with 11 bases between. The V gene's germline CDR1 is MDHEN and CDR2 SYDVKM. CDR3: CASYGRSSYEQYF. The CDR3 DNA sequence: TGTGCCAGCTACGGACGGAGCTCCTACGAGCAGTACTTC.